Following are 15 T cell receptor beta chains from one sample sequenced in a study of human T cells and chemical hapten exposure. TCRdb fed the RACE reads into MiXCR, producing one record per CDR3 protein. The repertoire consists of around 75,000 distinct CDR3 sequences, with approximately 10% occurring once and the leading ten covering around 6.8%. The time point denotes: patch test 2, 6 weeks after DPC sensitization. Treatment specified: therapeutic diphenylcyclopropenone sensitization with weekly scalp DPC. The source was whole blood, collected in connection with sensitization to the hapten diphenylcyclopropenone (DPC). These receptors originate from a woman in her 50s with alopecia areata. Some clones in this sample may be carry-over from other donors' samples.

This clonotype was observed many times. V usage is TRBV18 and J usage is TRBJ2-3; 10 bases map to TRBD2. This CDR3 is 18 amino acids long. Germline V gene sequence: CDR1 KGHSH, CDR2 LQKENI. J gave up 2 bases and V 1 base, and 9 bases lay outside the gene matches. DNA of the CDR3: TGTGCCAGCTCACCACTCCAGCTAGCGGGGGCGAACACAGATACGCAGTATTTT. It translates to CASSPLQLAGANTDTQYF.

The chain carries TRBV20-1 and TRBJ1-5; possibly TRBD1 for D (5 bases). The length of the CDR3 is 14 residues. Trimming took off 3 bases at V and 7 bases at J, with 16 bases between the two ends. In germline, CDR1 is DFQATT, CDR2 SNEGSKA (reference sequence). The DNA for the CDR3 is TGCAGTGCTAGCCCCTCAATAGGGGAACAGCCCCAGCATTTT. It is translated as CSASPSIGEQPQHF.

There are many counts of this clonotype. The V gene is TRBV11-2, the J gene TRBJ2-3, with D unresolved. Germline-derived CDR1 and CDR2 are SGHAT and FQNNGV. The V gene lost 5 bases and the J gene lost 2 bases, with 17 bases spanning the gap. This CDR3 spans 16 amino acids. The CDR3 coding sequence is TGTGCCAGCAGCCCCCGGGTCTGGGCGACCACAGATACGCAGTATTTT. Translation: CASSPRVWATTDTQYF.

The chain has TRBV29-1 and TRBJ2-5; 10 nucleotides agree with TRBD2. The CDR3 has 16 amino acids. Germline CDR1 SQVTM, CDR2 ANQGSEA. V was clipped by 4 bases and J by 0 bases; unmatched bases: 8. Here the CDR3 reads CSVAPGLASYQETQYF. The DNA of the CDR3 is TGCAGCGTTGCTCCGGGACTAGCGTCATACCAAGAGACCCAGTACTTC. The full variable domain, completed using reference TRBV29-1 and TRBJ2-5, is SAVISQKPSRDICQRGTSLTIQCQVDSQVTMMFWYRQQPGQSLTLIATANQGSEATYESGFVIDKFPISRPNLTFSTLTVSNMSPEDSSIYLCSVAPGLASYQETQYFGPGTRLLVL.

This clonotype has a count of ten or more. The CDR3: CSALRGETQYF. The CDR3 DNA follows: TGCAGCGCCCTCCGAGGAGAGACCCAGTACTTC. The J gene is TRBJ2-5, the V gene TRBV29-1; D ambiguous. This CDR3 is 11 amino acids long. Germline V CDR1 and CDR2: SQVTM, ANQGSEA. The V gene lost 7 bases and the J gene lost 4 bases, with 10 bases spanning the gap.

This rearrangement joins TRBV6-5 to TRBJ2-5, with TRBD1 matching over 7 bases. The J segment lost 1 base and the V segment lost 4 bases, leaving 9 bases of the junction unmatched. This CDR3 has 16 amino acids. The germline CDR1 and CDR2 sequences are MNHEY and SVGAGI. The CDR3 DNA is TGTGCCAGCAGTTCACCCCCTAGGACAGGCCAAGAGACCCAGTACTTC. The encoded protein is CASSSPPRTGQETQYF.

This chain links TRBV19 with TRBJ1-5, with D maybe TRBD1 (5 bases). Germline V gene lookup returns CDR1 LNHDA and CDR2 SQIVND (reference sequence). Deletions cut 3 bases from V and 7 bases from J, with 10 bases between. The CDR3 has 13 amino acids. The CDR3 reads CASSIEWGQPQHF. The CDR3 nucleotides read TGTGCCAGTAGTATTGAGTGGGGCCAGCCCCAGCATTTT.

This clonotype has ten or more counts. This rearrangement joins TRBV12-3 or TRBV12-4 to TRBJ2-3; D is perhaps TRBD1 or TRBD2 (5 bases each). This CDR3 is 15 amino acids long. V lost 3 bases to trimming and J lost 2 bases, with 12 bases between them. The CDR3 loop is CASSFYGAVTDTQYF. In DNA, the CDR3 is TGTGCCAGCAGTTTCTACGGGGCGGTCACAGATACGCAGTATTTT.

This clonotype was observed at least ten times. The J gene is TRBJ1-2, the V gene TRBV29-1; D unresolved. V was clipped by 4 bases and J by 6 bases, with 12 bases between them. This CDR3 contains 12 residues. Germline CDR1 reads SQVTM; CDR2 reads ANQGSEA. CDR3 loop: CSVADYGNGYTF. In nucleotides, the CDR3 is TGCAGCGTTGCGGATTACGGCAATGGCTACACCTTC.

This clonotype showed up many times. The V call is TRBV20-1, the J call TRBJ1-3; D perhaps matches TRBD1 (5 bases). Germline lookup yields CDR1 DFQATT and CDR2 SNEGSKA (reference sequence). This CDR3 is built from 13 residues. Trimming stripped 5 bases from V and 4 bases from J, with 12 bases between. The CDR3 bases are TGCAGTGCTTTCACCCCAGGGGGAAACACCATATATTTT. This encodes CSAFTPGGNTIYF.

Many counts were recorded for this clonotype. This chain uses TRBV29-1 with TRBJ2-3; D might be TRBD1 or TRBD2, each matching 5 bases. Germline V gene lookup returns CDR1 SQVTM and CDR2 ANQGSEA. V was clipped by 7 bases and J by 1 base, with 21 bases between them. This CDR3 has 16 residues. This chain's CDR3 is CSGRGASPGGTDTQYF. The CDR3 coding sequence is TGCAGCGGAAGGGGAGCATCTCCCGGGGGCACAGATACGCAGTATTTT.

The J gene is TRBJ2-1, the V gene TRBV29-1, with D uncertain. CDR1 SQVTM and CDR2 ANQGSEA come from the germline V gene. This CDR3 has 14 amino acids. The V end was cut by 2 bases, the J end by 0 bases, with 8 bases between. CDR3 nucleotide sequence: TGCAGCGTTGAAAGGTCCGACTCCTACAATGAGCAGTTCTTC. This codes for CSVERSDSYNEQFF.

This clonotype has ten or more counts. This chain links TRBV5-1 with TRBJ1-1; the match to TRBD1 covers 8 bases. V lost 5 bases, J lost 1 base, and 7 bases stayed unmatched. The germline V gene encodes CDR1 SGHRS and CDR2 YFSETQ. The CDR3 runs 15 residues. The CDR3 loop is CASSRTTGANTEAFF. The CDR3 region has the DNA TGCGCCAGCAGTCGGACGACAGGGGCGAACACTGAAGCTTTCTTT.

This clonotype was found a few times. The chain is built from TRBV7-9 and TRBJ2-2, with D possibly TRBD1 on 5 matching bases. The V and J ends lost 0 bases and 4 bases respectively, with 6 bases between them. The CDR3 length is 14 residues. Germline lookup yields CDR1 SEHNR and CDR2 FQNEAQ (reference sequence). DNA of the CDR3: TGTGCCAGCAGCTTAGCAGGGGCCACCGGGGAGCTGTTTTTT. It yields the protein CASSLAGATGELFF.

Many counts were recorded for this clonotype. The chain is built from TRBV3-1 and TRBJ1-5, with no clear D. Between the trimmed V and J ends, which lost 0 bases and 7 bases, there was a span of 7 bases. Germline CDR1 is LGHDT and CDR2 is YNNKEL (reference sequence). The CDR3 is 13 residues long. The CDR3 here is CASSQDVLQPQHF. The CDR3 DNA sequence: TGTGCCAGCAGCCAAGATGTCCTGCAGCCCCAGCATTTT. Looking up the rest from reference TRBV3-1 and TRBJ1-5 gives the full variable domain: DTAVSQTPKYLVTQMGNDKSIKCEQNLGHDTMYWYKQDSKKFLKIMFSYNNKELIINETVPNRFSPKSPDKAHLNLHINSLELGDSAVYFCASSQDVLQPQHFGDGTRLSIL.